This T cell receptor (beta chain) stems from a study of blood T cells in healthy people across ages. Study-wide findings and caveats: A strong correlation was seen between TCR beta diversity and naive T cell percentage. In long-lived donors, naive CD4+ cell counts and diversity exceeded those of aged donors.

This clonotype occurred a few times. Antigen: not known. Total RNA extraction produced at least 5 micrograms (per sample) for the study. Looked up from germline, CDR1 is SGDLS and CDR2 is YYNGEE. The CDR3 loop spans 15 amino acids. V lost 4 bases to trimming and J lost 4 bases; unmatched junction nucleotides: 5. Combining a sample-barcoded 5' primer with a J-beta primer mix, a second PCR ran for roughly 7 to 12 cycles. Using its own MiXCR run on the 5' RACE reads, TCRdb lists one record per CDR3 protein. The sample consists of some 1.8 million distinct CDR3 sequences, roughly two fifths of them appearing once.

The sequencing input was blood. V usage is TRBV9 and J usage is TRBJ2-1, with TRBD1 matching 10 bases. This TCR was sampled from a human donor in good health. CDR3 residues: CASSSRTGGYNEQFF. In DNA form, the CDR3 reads TGTGCCAGCAGCTCGCGGACAGGGGGTTACAATGAGCAGTTCTTC.